This T cell receptor (beta chain) was identified during a study of blood T cell repertoires in COVID-19. The CDR3 spans 14 residues. V lost 3 bases to trimming and J lost 5 bases, with 13 bases between them. From germline, CDR1 is SGHAT and CDR2 FQNNGV. Produced via immunoSEQ multiplex PCR; TCRdb's table is partial and in-frame only. Of 70,000 to 100,000 clones in the sample, around 90% are singletons; the top ten hold around 4.5%. The sequence derives from a woman aged 80 or over with active or convalescent COVID-19. The J gene is TRBJ2-5, the V gene TRBV11-2, with D possibly matching TRBD1 (5 bases). Input material: peripheral blood. The DNA for the CDR3 is TGTGCCAGCAGCTTTAGGGCAAAGGGGGAGACCCAGTACTTC. Translation gives CASSFRAKGETQYF. Looking up the rest from reference TRBV11-2 and TRBJ2-5 gives the full variable domain: EAGVAQSPRYKIIEKRQSVAFWCNPISGHATLYWYQQILGQGPKLLIQFQNNGVVDDSQLPKDRFSAERLKGVDSTLKIQPAKLEDSAVYLCASSFRAKGETQYFGPGTRLLVL.